Listed below are T cell receptor beta chains from one sample, sequenced in a study of OX40 agonist ivuxolimab in advanced cancers. Method: immunoSEQ multiplex PCR; TCRdb's copy keeps in-frame clones and lacks some. The sample yields fewer than 20,000 clones, approximately 86% seen once. The sample in question was CD4+ or CD8+ T cells sorted from blood, obtained in a trial of the OX40 agonist ivuxolimab. Receptor source: an adult with an advanced solid tumor such as melanoma, head and neck, liver or kidney cancer. Both conserved end residues are part of each CDR3. Not all rows give a size; the values are once, few, many and, for expanded clones, a class.

J gene | V gene | clone size | CDR3 length | CDR3 protein
TRBJ2-7 | TRBV27 | NA | 13 | CASSFEGTYEQYF
TRBJ1-2 | TRBV7-2 | NA | 15 | CASSPRPTGGVGYTF
TRBJ1-5 | TRBV5-5 | NA | 16 | CASSSTQGSPNQPQHF
TRBJ2-3 | TRBV18 | NA | 14 | CASSPPGASDTQYF
TRBJ1-1 | TRBV19 | NA | 14 | CASTPLTGRTEAFF
TRBJ2-7 | TRBV5-4 | NA | 14 | CASSFDLARHEQYF
TRBJ2-7 | TRBV19 | NA | 14 | CASTDREGPYEQYF
TRBJ2-5 | TRBV2 | NA | 12 | CASIDSQETQYF
TRBJ2-7 | TRBV27 | few | 17 | CASSLYPGLAGAIEQYF
TRBJ1-1 | TRBV19 | NA | 16 | CASSMEPGRLIAEAFF
TRBJ1-5 | TRBV7-6 | once | 15 | CASSLTDSHNQPQHF
TRBJ1-2 | TRBV6-4 | few | 16 | CASTQERRSEAYGYTF
TRBJ1-5 | TRBV6-6 | NA | 12 | CASRQLGQPQHF
TRBJ2-1 | TRBV28 | NA | 16 | CASRRPGTGGQNEQFF
TRBJ1-3 | TRBV9 | NA | 14 | CASSEGPSGNTIYF
TRBJ2-7 | TRBV28 | NA | 16 | CASIDGTGGKSYEQYF
TRBJ2-1 | TRBV7-9 | NA | 13 | CASSADRYNEQFF
TRBJ2-7 | TRBV18 | NA | 12 | CASSPEGNEQYF
TRBJ2-1 | TRBV2 | NA | 13 | CASSEASGGPLFF
TRBJ1-2 | TRBV1 | NA | 16 | CTSSQYRLRKTYGYTF
TRBJ1-1 | TRBV19 | NA | 10 | CATDGAEAFF
TRBJ2-6 | TRBV28 | NA | 17 | CATEGGLSFSGANVLTF
TRBJ2-3 | TRBV6-6 | NA | 14 | CASSRDTYTDTQYF
TRBJ2-7 | TRBV6-6 | NA | 14 | CASSYDGSSYEQYF
TRBJ1-1 | TRBV27 | NA | 13 | CASYQGANTEAFF
TRBJ1-1 | TRBV4-2 | NA | 16 | CASSQVSRTVNTEAFF
TRBJ1-2 | TRBV5-1 | NA | 13 | CASSLALQDGYTF
TRBJ1-1 | TRBV19 | NA | 13 | CASATLGPTEAFF
TRBJ1-1 | TRBV2 | NA | 13 | CASSAEGVTEAFF
TRBJ1-5 | TRBV6-1 | NA | 14 | CASSENHSNQPQHF
TRBJ2-3 | TRBV4-1 | NA | 16 | CASSLTGPAGTDTQYF
TRBJ2-5 | TRBV5-1 | NA | 13 | CASSRTGRETQYF
TRBJ2-7 | TRBV5-5 | NA | 13 | CASSLDPSGSLYF
TRBJ2-2 | TRBV2 | NA | 15 | CASSESQGASGELFF
TRBJ2-3 | TRBV5-4 | few | 16 | CASSLAGPRPTDTQYF
TRBJ2-5 | TRBV7-9 | NA | 14 | CASSLAGSQETQYF
TRBJ1-1 | TRBV19 | NA | 13 | CASSIGGTAEAFF
TRBJ2-3 | TRBV29-1 | NA | 14 | CSVRTSGRADTQYF
TRBJ2-7 | TRBV6-1 | NA | 15 | CASSITRDGGFKQYF
TRBJ2-4 | TRBV13 | once | 15 | CASSLGGLNGNIQYF
TRBJ1-6 | TRBV28 | NA | 13 | CASGRDRGSALHF
TRBJ1-2 | TRBV30 | NA | 13 | CAWTVSGDYGYTF
TRBJ2-1 | TRBV11-2 | NA | 18 | CASSLLGLAGGSYNEQFF
TRBJ2-7 | TRBV28 | once | 15 | CASRADRGKLGEQYF
TRBJ2-5 | TRBV6-6 | few | 13 | CASSQGQYETQYF
TRBJ1-2 | TRBV5-8 | once | 15 | CASSLLWDRGDGYTF